The T cell receptor (delta chain) described here comes from a study of gamma delta lymphoproliferative disorders and STAT genes. At the level of the study: The LymphoTrack Dx TCRG Assay amplified gamma chains from at least 50 ng of genomic DNA. For the delta chain, EuroClonality-NGS standard procedure was applied.

Genomic DNA from isolated PBMCs served as the sequencing template. In regard to this clone: The antigen is unknown. TCRdb lists the protein of a much larger clone for this DNA, which differs at residue 9, so this is likely a read error; the protein given here is translated from the DNA itself.

Trimming took 3 bases from V and 1 from J; bases not matched to a gene: 12. Per the germline V gene, CDR1 is TVYSNPD and CDR2 is GDNSRS (reference sequence). This CDR3 is built from 16 residues. TCRdb applied CATT to the multiplex PCR reads for clone calling. The sample carries some 4,100 delta-chain clones, around 1% recorded once. Findings of the study overall: Leukemic cells skewed toward terminal effectors, unlike likely varied control T cells. Nearly all major patient gamma and delta clonotypes were public; only a couple of gamma clonotypes were disease-private.

V usage is TRDV3 and J usage is TRDJ1; TRDD3 agrees at 9 bases. Sequencing input: blood. This receptor was identified in a human donor in good health. CDR3 amino acids: CALRHFWGMRTDKLIF. For the CDR3, the DNA is TGTGCCTTAAGGCATTTCTGGGGGATGCGCACCGATAAACTCATCTTT.